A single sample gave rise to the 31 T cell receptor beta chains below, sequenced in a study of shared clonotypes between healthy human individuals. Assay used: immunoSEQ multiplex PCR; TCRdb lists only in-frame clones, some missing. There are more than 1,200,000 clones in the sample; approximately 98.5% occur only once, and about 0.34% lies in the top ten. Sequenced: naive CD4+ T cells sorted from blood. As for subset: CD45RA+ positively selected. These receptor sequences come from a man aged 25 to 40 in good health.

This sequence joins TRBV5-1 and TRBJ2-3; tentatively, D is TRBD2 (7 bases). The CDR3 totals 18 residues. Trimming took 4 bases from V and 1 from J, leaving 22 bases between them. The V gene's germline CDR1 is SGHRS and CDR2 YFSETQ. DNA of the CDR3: TGCGCCAGCAGCCAAGGGGGACTCCAGCGGGACGGCACAGATACGCAGTATTTT. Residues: CASSQGGLQRDGTDTQYF.

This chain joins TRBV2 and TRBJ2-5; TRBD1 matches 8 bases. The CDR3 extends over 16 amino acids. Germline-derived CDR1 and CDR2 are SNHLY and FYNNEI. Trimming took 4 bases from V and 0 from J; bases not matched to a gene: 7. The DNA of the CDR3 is TGTGCCAGCAGTGTACGACAGGGGCTTTACCAAGAGACCCAGTACTTC. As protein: CASSVRQGLYQETQYF.

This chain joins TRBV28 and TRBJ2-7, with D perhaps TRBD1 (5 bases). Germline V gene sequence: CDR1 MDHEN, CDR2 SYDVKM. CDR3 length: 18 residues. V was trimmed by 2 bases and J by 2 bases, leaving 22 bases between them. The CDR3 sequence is CASSLQPISRDKTYEQYF. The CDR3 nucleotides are TGTGCCAGCAGTTTACAGCCCATAAGCAGGGATAAGACCTACGAGCAGTACTTC.

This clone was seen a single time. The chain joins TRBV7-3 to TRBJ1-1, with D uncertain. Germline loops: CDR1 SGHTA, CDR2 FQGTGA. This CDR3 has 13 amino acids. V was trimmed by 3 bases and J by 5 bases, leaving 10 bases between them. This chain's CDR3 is CASSFYGRTEAFF. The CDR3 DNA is TGTGCCAGCAGCTTTTATGGGAGGACTGAAGCTTTCTTT.

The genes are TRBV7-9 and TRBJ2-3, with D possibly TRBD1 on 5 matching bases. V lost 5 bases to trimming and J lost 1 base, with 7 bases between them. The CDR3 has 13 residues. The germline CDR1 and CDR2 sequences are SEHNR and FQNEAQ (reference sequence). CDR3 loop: CASSTQGTDTQYF. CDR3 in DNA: TGTGCCAGCAGCACACAGGGCACAGATACGCAGTATTTT. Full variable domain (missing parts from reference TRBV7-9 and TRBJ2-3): DTGVSQNPRHKITKRGQNVTFRCDPISEHNRLYWYRQTLGQGPEFLTYFQNEAQLEKSRLLSDRFSAERPKGSFSTLEIQRTEQGDSAMYLCASSTQGTDTQYFGPGTRLTVL.

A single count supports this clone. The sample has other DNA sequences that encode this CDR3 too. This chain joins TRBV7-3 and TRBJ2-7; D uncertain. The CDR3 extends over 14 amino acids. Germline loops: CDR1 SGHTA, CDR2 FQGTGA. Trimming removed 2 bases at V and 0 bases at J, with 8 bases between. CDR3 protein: CASSLDGFSYEQYF. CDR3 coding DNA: TGTGCCAGCAGCTTAGATGGATTCTCCTACGAGCAGTACTTC. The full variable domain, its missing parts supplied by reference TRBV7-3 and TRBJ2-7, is GAGVSQTPSNKVTEKGKYVELRCDPISGHTALYWYRQSLGQGPEFLIYFQGTGAADDSGLPNDRFFAVRPEGSVSTLKIQRTERGDSAVYLCASSLDGFSYEQYFGPGTRLTVT.

As DNA, the CDR3 is TGCAGCGTTTCCAGGTCCCGTTGGGACACTGAAGCTTTCTTT. Protein: CSVSRSRWDTEAFF. The genes are TRBV29-1 and TRBJ1-1, with no clear D. The V gene lost 5 bases and the J gene lost 3 bases, with 16 bases spanning the gap. This CDR3 has 14 amino acids. The germline V gene has CDR1 SQVTM and CDR2 ANQGSEA.

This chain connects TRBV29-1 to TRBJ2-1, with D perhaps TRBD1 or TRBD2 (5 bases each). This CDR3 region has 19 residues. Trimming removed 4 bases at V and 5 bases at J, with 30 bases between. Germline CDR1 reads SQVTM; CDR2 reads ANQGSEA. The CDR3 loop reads CSVALPLIPGPEIDNEQFF. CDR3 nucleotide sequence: TGCAGCGTTGCTTTACCTTTGATACCGGGACCCGAAATCGACAATGAGCAGTTCTTC.

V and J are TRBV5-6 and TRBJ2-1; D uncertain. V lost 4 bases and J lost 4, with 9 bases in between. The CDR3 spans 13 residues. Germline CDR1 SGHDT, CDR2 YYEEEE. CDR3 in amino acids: CASSRPDYNEQFF. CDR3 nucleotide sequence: TGTGCCAGCAGCCGACCGGATTACAATGAGCAGTTCTTC.

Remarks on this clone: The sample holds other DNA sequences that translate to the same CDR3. The CDR3 protein is CASSPLSGEQYF. DNA of the CDR3: TGTGCCAGCAGCCCACTGTCGGGGGAGCAGTACTTC. The chain has TRBV6-5 and TRBJ2-7, with TRBD2 as a possible D gene (5 bases). The V gene lost 6 bases and the J gene lost 7 bases, with 13 bases spanning the gap. The CDR3 is made up of 12 amino acids. In germline, CDR1 is MNHEY, CDR2 SVGAGI.

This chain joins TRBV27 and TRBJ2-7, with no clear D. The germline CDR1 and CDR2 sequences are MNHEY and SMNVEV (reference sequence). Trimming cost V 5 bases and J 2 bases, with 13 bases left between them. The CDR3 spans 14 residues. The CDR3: CASSDWRIPYEQYF. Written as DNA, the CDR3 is TGTGCCAGCAGTGACTGGCGGATCCCCTACGAGCAGTACTTC.

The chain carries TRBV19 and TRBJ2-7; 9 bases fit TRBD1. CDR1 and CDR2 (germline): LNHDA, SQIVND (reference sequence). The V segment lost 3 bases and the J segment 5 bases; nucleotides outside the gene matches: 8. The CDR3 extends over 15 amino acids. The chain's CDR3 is CASSIRGQGGHEQYF. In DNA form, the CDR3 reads TGTGCCAGTAGTATTCGGGGACAGGGTGGTCACGAGCAGTACTTC.

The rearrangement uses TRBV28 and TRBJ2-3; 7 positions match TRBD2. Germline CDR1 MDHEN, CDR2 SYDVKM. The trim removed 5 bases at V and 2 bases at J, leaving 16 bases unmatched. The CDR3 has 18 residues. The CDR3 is CASSPRTGRVKSTDTQYF. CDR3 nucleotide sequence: TGTGCCAGCAGTCCTCGGACGGGGAGGGTAAAATCCACAGATACGCAGTATTTT.

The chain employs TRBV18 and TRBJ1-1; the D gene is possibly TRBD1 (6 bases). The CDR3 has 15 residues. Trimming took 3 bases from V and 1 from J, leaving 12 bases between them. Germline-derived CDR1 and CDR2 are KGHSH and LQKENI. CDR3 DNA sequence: TGTGCCAGCTCACCCCTAGGGGGTCCGAACACTGAAGCTTTCTTT. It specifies CASSPLGGPNTEAFF.

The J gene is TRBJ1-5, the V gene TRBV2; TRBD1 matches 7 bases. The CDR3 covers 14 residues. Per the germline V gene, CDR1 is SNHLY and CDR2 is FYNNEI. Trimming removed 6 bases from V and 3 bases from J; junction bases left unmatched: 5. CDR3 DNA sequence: TGTGCCAGCAGGGGGACAGTTTTCAATCAGCCCCAGCATTTT. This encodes CASRGTVFNQPQHF.

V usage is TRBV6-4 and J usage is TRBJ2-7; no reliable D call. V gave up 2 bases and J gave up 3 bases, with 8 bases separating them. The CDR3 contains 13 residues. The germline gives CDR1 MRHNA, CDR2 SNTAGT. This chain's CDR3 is CASSDRFGYEQYF. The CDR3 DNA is TGTGCCAGCAGTGACAGATTTGGCTACGAGCAGTACTTC.

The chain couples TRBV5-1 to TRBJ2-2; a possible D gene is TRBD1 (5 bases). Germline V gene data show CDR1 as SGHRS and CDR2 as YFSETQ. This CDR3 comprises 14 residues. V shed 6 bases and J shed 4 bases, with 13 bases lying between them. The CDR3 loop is CASKTDSSTGELFF. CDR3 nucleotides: TGCGCCAGCAAGACCGACAGCAGCACCGGGGAGCTGTTTTTT.

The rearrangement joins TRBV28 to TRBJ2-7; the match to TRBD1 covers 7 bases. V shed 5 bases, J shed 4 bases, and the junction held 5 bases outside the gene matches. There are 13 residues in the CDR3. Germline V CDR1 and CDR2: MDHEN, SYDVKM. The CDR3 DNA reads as TGTGCCAGCAGTGACAGGGACCCTTACGAGCAGTACTTC. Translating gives CASSDRDPYEQYF. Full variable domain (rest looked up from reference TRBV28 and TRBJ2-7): DVKVTQSSRYLVKRTGEKVFLECVQDMDHENMFWYRQDPGLGLRLIYFSYDVKMKEKGDIPEGYSVSREKKERFSLILESASTNQTSMYLCASSDRDPYEQYFGPGTRLTVT.

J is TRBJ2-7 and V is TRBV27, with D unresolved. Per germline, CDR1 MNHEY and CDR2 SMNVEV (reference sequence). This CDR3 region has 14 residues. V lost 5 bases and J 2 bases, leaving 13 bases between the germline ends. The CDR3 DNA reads TGTGCCAGCAGTCCCCGGTCTCAACCCTACGAGCAGTACTTC. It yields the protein CASSPRSQPYEQYF.

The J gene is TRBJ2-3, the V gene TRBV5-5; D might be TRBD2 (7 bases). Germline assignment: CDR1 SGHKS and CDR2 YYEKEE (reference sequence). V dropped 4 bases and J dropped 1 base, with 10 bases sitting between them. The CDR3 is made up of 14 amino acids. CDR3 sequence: CASSHGGRTDTQYF. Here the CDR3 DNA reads TGTGCCAGCAGCCACGGGGGGCGCACAGATACGCAGTATTTT.

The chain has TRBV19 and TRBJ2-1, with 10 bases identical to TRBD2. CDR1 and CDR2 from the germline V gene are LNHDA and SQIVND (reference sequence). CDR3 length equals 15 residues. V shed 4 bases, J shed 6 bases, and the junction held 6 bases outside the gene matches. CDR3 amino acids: CASSRTSGLVNEQFF. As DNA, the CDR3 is TGTGCCAGTAGTAGGACTAGCGGTCTGGTCAATGAGCAGTTCTTC.

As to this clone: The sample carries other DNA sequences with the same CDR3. This CDR3 reads CASSLGRVNYGYTF. The DNA for the CDR3 is TGTGCCAGCAGCTTAGGGCGGGTAAACTATGGCTACACCTTC. The V and J genes are TRBV7-9 and TRBJ1-2; no firm D call. The CDR3 is made up of 14 amino acids. Trimming took 1 base from V and 2 from J, leaving 8 bases between them. Germline lookup yields CDR1 SEHNR and CDR2 FQNEAQ (reference sequence).

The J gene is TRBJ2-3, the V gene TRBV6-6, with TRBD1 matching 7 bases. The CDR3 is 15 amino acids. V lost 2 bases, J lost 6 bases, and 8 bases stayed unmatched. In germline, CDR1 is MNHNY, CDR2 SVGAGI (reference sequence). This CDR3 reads CASSYLSPGGDTQYF. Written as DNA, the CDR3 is TGTGCCAGCAGTTACCTGTCACCAGGGGGTGATACGCAGTATTTT.

As DNA, the CDR3 is TGTGCCAGCGGGGGGCCTAGCGTTGTCAATGAGCAGTTCTTC. Translated, it gives CASGGPSVVNEQFF. The chain carries TRBV6-5 and TRBJ2-1; D is possibly TRBD1 or TRBD2 (6 bases each). This CDR3 is 14 amino acids long. Trimming stripped 8 bases from V and 6 bases from J, with 17 bases between. Per germline, CDR1 MNHEY and CDR2 SVGAGI.

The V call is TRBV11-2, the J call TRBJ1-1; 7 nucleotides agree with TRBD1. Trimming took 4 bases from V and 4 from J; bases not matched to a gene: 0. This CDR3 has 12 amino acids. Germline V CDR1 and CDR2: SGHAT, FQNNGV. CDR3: CASSSGGTEAFF. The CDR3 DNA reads TGTGCCAGCAGCTCAGGGGGCACTGAAGCTTTCTTT. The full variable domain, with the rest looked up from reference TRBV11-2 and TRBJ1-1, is EAGVAQSPRYKIIEKRQSVAFWCNPISGHATLYWYQQILGQGPKLLIQFQNNGVVDDSQLPKDRFSAERLKGVDSTLKIQPAKLEDSAVYLCASSSGGTEAFFGQGTRLTVV.

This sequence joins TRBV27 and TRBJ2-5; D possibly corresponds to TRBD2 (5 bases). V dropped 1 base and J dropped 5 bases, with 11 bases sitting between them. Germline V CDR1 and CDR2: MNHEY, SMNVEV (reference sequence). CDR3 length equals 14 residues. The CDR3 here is CASSLFGNPETQYF. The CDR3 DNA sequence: TGTGCCAGCAGTTTATTCGGGAATCCGGAGACCCAGTACTTC.

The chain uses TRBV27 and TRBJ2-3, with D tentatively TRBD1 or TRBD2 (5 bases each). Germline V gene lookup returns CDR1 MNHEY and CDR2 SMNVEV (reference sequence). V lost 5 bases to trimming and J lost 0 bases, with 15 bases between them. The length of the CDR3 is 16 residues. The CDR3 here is CASSPWTGASTDTQYF. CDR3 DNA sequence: TGTGCCAGCAGTCCGTGGACTGGGGCTAGCACAGATACGCAGTATTTT.

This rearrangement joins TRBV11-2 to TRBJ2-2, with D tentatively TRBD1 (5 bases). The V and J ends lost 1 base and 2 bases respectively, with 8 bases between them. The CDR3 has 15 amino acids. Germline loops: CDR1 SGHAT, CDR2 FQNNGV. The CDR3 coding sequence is TGTGCCAGCAGCTTAGGGACAAGAAACACCGGGGAGCTGTTTTTT. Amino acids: CASSLGTRNTGELFF.

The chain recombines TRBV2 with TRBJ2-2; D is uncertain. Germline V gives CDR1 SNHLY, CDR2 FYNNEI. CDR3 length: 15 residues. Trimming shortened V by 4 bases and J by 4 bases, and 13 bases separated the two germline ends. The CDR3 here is CASSGNQLPTGELFF. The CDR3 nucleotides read TGTGCCAGCAGTGGAAACCAGTTACCCACCGGGGAGCTGTTTTTT.

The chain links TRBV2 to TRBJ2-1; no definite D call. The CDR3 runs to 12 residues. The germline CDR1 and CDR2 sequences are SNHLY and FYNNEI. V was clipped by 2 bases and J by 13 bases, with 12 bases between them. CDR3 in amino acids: CASSEPPDYQFF. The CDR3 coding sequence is TGTGCCAGCAGTGAACCACCAGATTACCAGTTCTTC. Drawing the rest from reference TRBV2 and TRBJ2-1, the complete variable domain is EPEVTQTPSHQVTQMGQEVILRCVPISNHLYFYWYRQILGQKVEFLVSFYNNEISEKSEIFDDQFSVERPDGSNFTLKIRSTKLEDSAMYFCASSEPPDYQFFGPGTRLTVL.

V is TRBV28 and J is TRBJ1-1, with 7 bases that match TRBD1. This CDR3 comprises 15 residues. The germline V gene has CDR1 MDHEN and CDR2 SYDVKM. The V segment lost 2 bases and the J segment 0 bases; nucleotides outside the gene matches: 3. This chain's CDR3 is CASSLPGGVNTEAFF. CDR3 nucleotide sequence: TGTGCCAGCAGTTTACCAGGGGGGGTGAACACTGAAGCTTTCTTT.